The clone carrying this T cell receptor (beta chain) showed up just once. The CDR3 length is 17 residues. Per germline, CDR1 LNHDA and CDR2 SQIVND (reference sequence). V was shortened by 4 bases and J by 2 bases, with 20 bases between the two germline ends. These data belong to a study of blood T cell repertoires in COVID-19. The wider study: Material from acute and convalescent COVID-19 was sourced from the United States, Italy and Spain. PBMCs, B-cell-depleted T cells, or T cells were the source of the cDNA or gDNA that made up the material.

Using immunoSEQ multiplex PCR, the repertoire was profiled, and TCRdb retains in-frame clones only, with some absent. The sample lists about 260,000 clones; about 87% were seen once. The chain joins TRBV19 to TRBJ1-2, with TRBD1 as a possible D gene (6 bases). This TCR was sampled from a middle-aged woman with acute or convalescent COVID-19. The material sequenced was peripheral blood. The CDR3 DNA is TGTGCCAGTAGTAGACAGGCCTGGGCTGAATGGAACTATGGCTACACCTTC. It yields the protein CASSRQAWAEWNYGYTF.